One sample yielded the 8 T cell receptor beta chains listed below, sequenced in a study of T cell changes during pregnancy in multiple sclerosis. Clones were sequenced by immunoSEQ multiplex PCR, and TCRdb holds only the in-frame ones, with some missing. This sample yields roughly 35,000 clones, of which under 90% are seen a single time; around 4.3% belongs to the top ten. This material consisted of CD8+ T cells from peripheral blood mononuclear cells, taken after pregnancy. Every receptor here comes from a female donor with multiple sclerosis, enrolled in a pregnancy study.

The V gene is TRBV4-3, the J gene TRBJ2-1; TRBD1 is a possible D gene (6 bases). Deletions cut 0 bases from V and 4 bases from J, with 16 bases between. The CDR3 covers 17 residues. The germline V gene has CDR1 LGHNA and CDR2 YSLEER. CDR3 sequence: CASSQDVQGRIYNEQFF. CDR3 bases: TGCGCCAGCAGCCAAGATGTCCAGGGGCGGATTTACAATGAGCAGTTCTTC.

The chain joins TRBV18 to TRBJ2-7; D is possibly TRBD2 (6 bases). The CDR3 covers 14 residues. Germline CDR1 is KGHSH and CDR2 is LQKENI. V lost 3 bases and J 0 bases, leaving 9 bases between the germline ends. The CDR3 is CASSPSGSSYEQYF. The CDR3 DNA reads TGTGCCAGCTCACCGTCCGGGAGCTCCTACGAGCAGTACTTC. Supplemented by reference TRBV18 and TRBJ2-7, the full variable domain reads NAGVMQNPRHLVRRRGQEARLRCSPMKGHSHVYWYRQLPEEGLKFMVYLQKENIIDESGMPKERFSAEFPKEGPSILRIQQVVRGDSAAYFCASSPSGSSYEQYFGPGTRLTVT.

The chain employs TRBV6-5 and TRBJ2-1; perhaps TRBD2 as D (6 bases). CDR3 length equals 14 residues. Germline loops: CDR1 MNHEY, CDR2 SVGAGI. Between the trimmed V and J ends, which lost 5 bases and 2 bases, there was a span of 10 bases. CDR3 DNA: TGTGCCAGCAGTCCCTTAGCGGCCTACAATGAGCAGTTCTTC. Its protein is CASSPLAAYNEQFF.

The CDR3 bases are TGTGCCAGCAGACCCATTACAGGTACCTCCTACAATGAGCAGTTCTTC. Encoded protein: CASRPITGTSYNEQFF. This chain uses TRBV2 with TRBJ2-1, with D possibly TRBD1 on 5 matching bases. CDR3 length: 16 residues. V lost 6 bases, J lost 0 bases, and 15 bases lay in between. Germline V gene lookup returns CDR1 SNHLY and CDR2 FYNNEI. The complete variable domain, with remaining parts taken from reference TRBV2 and TRBJ2-1, reads EPEVTQTPSHQVTQMGQEVILRCVPISNHLYFYWYRQILGQKVEFLVSFYNNEISEKSEIFDDQFSVERPDGSNFTLKIRSTKLEDSAMYFCASRPITGTSYNEQFFGPGTRLTVL.

The rearrangement uses TRBV5-4 and TRBJ2-1; D gene unclear. Germline V lookup: CDR1 SGHNT, CDR2 YYREEE (reference sequence). The CDR3 consists of 17 residues. Trimming shortened V by 3 bases and J by 0 bases, and 16 bases separated the two germline ends. The DNA of the CDR3 is TGTGCCAGCAGCTCACCAGATATGGTTTACTCCTACAATGAGCAGTTCTTC. Translating gives CASSSPDMVYSYNEQFF.

Only a few counts were recorded for this clone. The rearrangement uses TRBV6-4 and TRBJ2-1; 11 bases line up with TRBD2. V shed 0 bases and J 6 bases; nucleotides not matched to a gene: 1. The CDR3 has 15 residues. CDR1 and CDR2 from the germline V gene are MRHNA and SNTAGT. The CDR3 region has the DNA TGTGCCAGCAGTGACTCTAGCGGGGGGGCCAATGAGCAGTTCTTC. Translated, it gives CASSDSSGGANEQFF.

The chain links TRBV4-3 to TRBJ1-2; possible D gene TRBD1, 6 bases. Germline V lookup: CDR1 LGHNA, CDR2 YSLEER. This CDR3 has 14 residues. V was trimmed by 0 bases and J by 8 bases, leaving 13 bases between them. The CDR3 nucleotides are TGCGCCAGCAGCCAAGAAGGGGGTTCTATAGGCTACACCTTC. Residues: CASSQEGGSIGYTF.

The chain links TRBV11-3 to TRBJ2-1; TRBD1 aligns across 7 bases. The junction had 9 bases not matched to a gene; V was cut back by 3 bases and J by 1 base. The CDR3 has 17 residues. Germline loops: CDR1 SGHNT, CDR2 YENEEA. The CDR3 DNA is TGTGCCAGCAGCTTTCGGACCGGGACAGAGTCCTACAATGAGCAGTTCTTC. It encodes CASSFRTGTESYNEQFF.